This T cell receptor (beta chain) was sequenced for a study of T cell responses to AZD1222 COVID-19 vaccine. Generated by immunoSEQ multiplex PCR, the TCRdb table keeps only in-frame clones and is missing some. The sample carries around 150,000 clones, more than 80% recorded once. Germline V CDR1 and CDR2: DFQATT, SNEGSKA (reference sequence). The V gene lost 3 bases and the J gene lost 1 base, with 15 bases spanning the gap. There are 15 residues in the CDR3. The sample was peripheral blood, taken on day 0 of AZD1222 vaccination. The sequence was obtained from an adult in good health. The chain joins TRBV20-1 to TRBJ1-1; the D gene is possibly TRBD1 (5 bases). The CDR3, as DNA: TGCAGTGCTAGTAAAGTGCTGGGGACGAACACTGAAGCTTTCTTT. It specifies CSASKVLGTNTEAFF.